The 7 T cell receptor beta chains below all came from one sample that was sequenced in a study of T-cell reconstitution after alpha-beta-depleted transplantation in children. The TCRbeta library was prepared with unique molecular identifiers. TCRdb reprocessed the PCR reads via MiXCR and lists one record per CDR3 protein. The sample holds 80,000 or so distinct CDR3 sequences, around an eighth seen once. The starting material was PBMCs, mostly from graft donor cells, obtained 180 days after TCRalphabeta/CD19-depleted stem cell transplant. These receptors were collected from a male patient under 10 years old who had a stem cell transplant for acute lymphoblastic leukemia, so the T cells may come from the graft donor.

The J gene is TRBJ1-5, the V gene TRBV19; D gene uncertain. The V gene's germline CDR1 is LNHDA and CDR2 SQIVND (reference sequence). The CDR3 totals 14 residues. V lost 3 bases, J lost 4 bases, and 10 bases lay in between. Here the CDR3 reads CASSIPGGNQPQHF. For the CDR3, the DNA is TGTGCCAGTAGTATCCCCGGAGGGAATCAGCCCCAGCATTTT.

CDR3 bases: TGTGCCAGCAGCCAAGTGGCCAGGGGATCGGGACTGATTTGGAGTGAAGCTTTCTTT. This codes for CASSQVARGSGLIWSEAFF. The genes are TRBV4-2 and TRBJ1-1; D might be TRBD1 (6 bases). The CDR3 consists of 19 residues. V lost 1 base to trimming and J lost 7 bases, with 28 bases between them. The germline gives CDR1 LGHNA, CDR2 YNFKEQ.

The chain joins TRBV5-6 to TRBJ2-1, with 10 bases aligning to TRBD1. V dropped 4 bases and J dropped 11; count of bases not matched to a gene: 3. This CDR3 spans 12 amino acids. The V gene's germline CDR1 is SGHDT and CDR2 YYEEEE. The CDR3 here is CASSIDRGQQFF. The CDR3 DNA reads TGTGCCAGCAGCATCGACAGGGGGCAGCAGTTCTTC.

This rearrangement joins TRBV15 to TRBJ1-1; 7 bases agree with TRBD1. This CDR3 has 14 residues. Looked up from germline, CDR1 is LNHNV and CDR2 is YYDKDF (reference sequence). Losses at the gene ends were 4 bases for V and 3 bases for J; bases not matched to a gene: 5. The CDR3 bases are TGTGCCACCAGCACCAGGGGGTGGGACACTGAAGCTTTCTTT. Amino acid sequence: CATSTRGWDTEAFF.

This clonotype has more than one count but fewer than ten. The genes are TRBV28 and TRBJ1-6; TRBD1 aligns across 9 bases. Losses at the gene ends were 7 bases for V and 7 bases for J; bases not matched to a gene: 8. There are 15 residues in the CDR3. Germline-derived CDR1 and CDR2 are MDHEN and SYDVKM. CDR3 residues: CASNYWDRVNSPLHF. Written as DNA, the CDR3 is TGTGCCAGCAACTACTGGGACAGGGTAAATTCACCCCTCCACTTT. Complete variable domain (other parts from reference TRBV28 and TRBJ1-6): DVKVTQSSRYLVKRTGEKVFLECVQDMDHENMFWYRQDPGLGLRLIYFSYDVKMKEKGDIPEGYSVSREKKERFSLILESASTNQTSMYLCASNYWDRVNSPLHFGNGTRLTVT.

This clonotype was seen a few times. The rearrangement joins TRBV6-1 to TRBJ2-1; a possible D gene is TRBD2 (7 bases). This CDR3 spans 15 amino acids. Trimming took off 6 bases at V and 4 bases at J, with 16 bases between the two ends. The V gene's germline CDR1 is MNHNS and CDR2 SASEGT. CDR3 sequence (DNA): TGTGCCAGCAGGAAGGGGGGACTACTTTACAATGAGCAGTTCTTC. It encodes CASRKGGLLYNEQFF.

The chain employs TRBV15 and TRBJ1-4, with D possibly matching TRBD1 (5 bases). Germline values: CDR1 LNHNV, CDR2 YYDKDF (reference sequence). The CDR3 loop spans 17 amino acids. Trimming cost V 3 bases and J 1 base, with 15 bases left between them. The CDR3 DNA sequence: TGTGCCACCAGCAGCCCCCGGCCGAGGGGAACTAATGAAAAACTGTTTTTT. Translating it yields CATSSPRPRGTNEKLFF.